A single sample gave rise to the 9 T cell receptor beta chains below, sequenced in a study of monozygotic twins with inflammatory bowel disease. TCRdb reprocessed the 5' RACE reads, with one entry per CDR3 protein and no DNA. The listing contains 93,000 or so distinct CDR3 sequences. Sequenced sample: blood. The receptors here all came from a human donor with ulcerative colitis or Crohn's disease, or a healthy co-twin of an affected twin (not recorded which).

V gene TRBV9 combines with J gene TRBJ1-1. This CDR3 has 13 amino acids. Germline loops: CDR1 SGDLS, CDR2 YYNGEE. CDR3 sequence: CASSVNTGGEAFF.

The chain employs TRBV7-2 and TRBJ2-1; TCRdb outputs TRBD1, but without DNA this stays unchecked. Germline lookup yields CDR1 SGHTA and CDR2 FQGNSA. The CDR3 runs to 12 residues. CDR3 protein: CASSTTGYEQFF.

The V and J genes are TRBV7-8 and TRBJ2-4. This CDR3 comprises 13 residues. Germline values: CDR1 SGHVS, CDR2 FQNEAQ. The CDR3 is CASSLGIQNIQYF.

The rearrangement links TRBV7-2 to TRBJ1-5. The CDR3 extends over 16 amino acids. In germline, CDR1 is SGHTA, CDR2 FQGNSA. The CDR3 spells CASSLGSLYSNQPQHF.

V and J are TRBV5-1 and TRBJ2-7. The CDR3 length is 13 residues. Germline V gene lookup returns CDR1 SGHRS and CDR2 YFSETQ. This CDR3 is CASRFEDSYEQYF.

This chain joins TRBV5-1 and TRBJ2-7; the TRBD1 assignment by TCRdb is unverifiable without DNA. The CDR3 totals 12 residues. Germline CDR1 is SGHRS and CDR2 is YFSETQ. CDR3 residues: CATMGDSYEQYF.

This sequence joins TRBV18 and TRBJ1-1; TCRdb's D call, TRBD1, is unchecked because there is no DNA. Germline-derived CDR1 and CDR2 are KGHSH and LQKENI. The CDR3 runs 16 residues. CDR3 loop: CASSPGQGRMNTEAFF.

This chain links TRBV20-1 with TRBJ1-6; the D call from TCRdb, TRBD1, cannot be confirmed without DNA. The CDR3 extends over 11 amino acids. Looked up from germline, CDR1 is DFQATT and CDR2 is SNEGSKA (reference sequence). The CDR3 reads CSARQGSPLHF.

The rearrangement links TRBV7-9 to TRBJ2-1; absent DNA, TCRdb's TRBD1 call cannot be checked. CDR1 SEHNR and CDR2 FQNEAQ come from the germline V gene (reference sequence). The CDR3 is 15 residues long. The chain's CDR3 is CASSLKGARDNEQFF.